One and the same sample provided the 17 T cell receptor beta chains below, sequenced in a study of T-cell memory formation after mild COVID-19. Via MiXCR, TCRdb re-called the 5' RACE reads, giving one row per CDR3 protein. The sample lists tens of thousands of distinct CDR3 sequences, more than 10% occurring once. The sample taken for sequencing was PBMCs or a T cell subset sorted from them (not recorded which). These receptors were collected from an adult woman who had mild COVID-19 (a few samples of this study predate the infection). Cell type and time point are not known.

The J gene is TRBJ2-2, the V gene TRBV6-5; D gene unclear. The CDR3 totals 16 residues. V lost 6 bases and J lost 3, with 17 bases in between. Per germline, CDR1 MNHEY and CDR2 SVGAGI. The CDR3 loop is CASSHDSPRDTGELFF. The CDR3 DNA reads as TGTGCCAGCAGCCACGACTCACCCCGCGACACCGGGGAGCTGTTTTTT.

This clonotype has a handful of counts. The chain couples TRBV12-3 or TRBV12-4 to TRBJ2-2; either TRBD1 or TRBD2 may supply D (5 bases each). Deletions cut 10 bases from V and 3 bases from J, with 18 bases between. CDR3 length: 15 residues. Here the CDR3 DNA reads TGTGCCACCCCCCGGGGCCCGGGCGACACCGGGGAGCTGTTTTTT. Its translation is CATPRGPGDTGELFF.

This clonotype has just a few counts. Written as DNA, the CDR3 is TGCAGCGTGACTAGCGACATATCTTACGAGCAGTACTTC. This codes for CSVTSDISYEQYF. V and J are TRBV29-1 and TRBJ2-7; 8 bases map to TRBD2. With 6 bases clipped from V and 4 bases from J, the junction kept 8 bases outside the gene matches. Looked up from germline, CDR1 is SQVTM and CDR2 is ANQGSEA. This CDR3 is built from 13 residues.

A few counts support this clonotype. This chain uses TRBV15 with TRBJ2-1, with D tentatively TRBD2 (7 bases). Trimming shortened V by 5 bases and J by 3 bases, and 14 bases separated the two germline ends. The CDR3 has 15 amino acids. CDR1 and CDR2 from the germline V gene are LNHNV and YYDKDF (reference sequence). The CDR3: CATSGEGGDYNEQFF. The CDR3 nucleotides read TGTGCCACCAGCGGGGAGGGGGGAGACTACAATGAGCAGTTCTTC.

This clonotype was detected only a few times. The chain joins TRBV5-1 to TRBJ2-7; 8 bases are shared with TRBD1. Germline values: CDR1 SGHRS, CDR2 YFSETQ. This CDR3 contains 15 residues. With V trimmed by 0 bases and J by 3 bases, 5 bases remained unmatched. As DNA, the CDR3 is TGCGCCAGCAGCTTGGAGCCAGGGGGCGGCTACGAGCAGTACTTC. This gives the protein CASSLEPGGGYEQYF.

The chain carries TRBV5-1 and TRBJ1-1; D might be TRBD1 (6 bases). This CDR3 has 15 residues. Germline assignment: CDR1 SGHRS and CDR2 YFSETQ. The ends were cut back, 4 bases at V and 0 bases at J, with 13 bases in the middle. DNA for the CDR3: TGCGCCAGCAGCATAATGGGACACTTGAACACTGAAGCTTTCTTT. Protein: CASSIMGHLNTEAFF.

In its sample, this clonotype was seen a few times. The chain combines TRBV7-3 with TRBJ2-3; 12 nucleotides align to TRBD2. Germline CDR1 is SGHTA and CDR2 is FQGTGA. The CDR3 has 15 amino acids. The V gene end was trimmed by 5 bases and the J gene end by 3 bases; junction bases not matched to a gene: 3. CDR3: CASSTGTSGTDTQYF. In DNA form, the CDR3 reads TGTGCCAGCAGCACCGGGACTAGCGGGACAGATACGCAGTATTTT.

This chain links TRBV9 with TRBJ2-1; a possible D gene is TRBD2 (5 bases). The CDR3 length is 13 residues. Trimming cost V 4 bases and J 9 bases, with 14 bases left between them. Germline CDR1 SGDLS, CDR2 YYNGEE. The DNA of the CDR3 is TGTGCCAGCAGCTCCTCTAGCTGGCGTGAGCAGTTCTTC. Residues: CASSSSSWREQFF.

The genes are TRBV30 and TRBJ2-2; D is perhaps TRBD2 (6 bases). V shed 3 bases and J shed 1 base, with 12 bases lying between them. Germline V gives CDR1 GTSNPN, CDR2 SVGIG (reference sequence). The length of the CDR3 is 15 residues. The CDR3: CAWRTWGVNTGELFF. CDR3 DNA: TGTGCCTGGAGGACCTGGGGGGTGAACACCGGGGAGCTGTTTTTT.

This clonotype was counted only a few times. CDR3 coding DNA: TGTGCCACCAGTGATAGGCCCCTGAGGACTAGCCTACAACCCGGGCAGTTCTTC. Residues: CATSDRPLRTSLQPGQFF. This sequence joins TRBV24-1 and TRBJ2-1; TRBD2 agrees at 8 bases. Germline V gives CDR1 KGHDR, CDR2 SFDVKD. Unmatched junction bases numbered 21, after V lost 3 bases and J lost 12 bases. The CDR3 runs 18 residues.

The chain carries TRBV20-1 and TRBJ1-2, with TRBD1 as a possible D gene (5 bases). Trimming took off 6 bases at V and 4 bases at J, with 21 bases between the two ends. The CDR3 totals 15 residues. Germline V gene sequence: CDR1 DFQATT, CDR2 SNEGSKA (reference sequence). This CDR3 reads CSAPGPTYGSYGYTF. CDR3 nucleotides: TGCAGTGCCCCGGGGCCGACCTACGGGAGCTATGGCTACACCTTC.

The genes are TRBV7-9 and TRBJ2-2; D assignment may be TRBD1 or TRBD2 (5 bases each). With 3 bases removed from V and 3 bases from J, the gap between germline ends came to 17 bases. CDR3 length: 17 residues. Germline V gene data show CDR1 as SEHNR and CDR2 as FQNEAQ (reference sequence). The chain's CDR3 is CASSLRAGTPDTGELFF. CDR3 bases: TGTGCCAGCAGCTTGAGGGCTGGGACCCCTGACACCGGGGAGCTGTTTTTT.

The rearrangement joins TRBV29-1 to TRBJ2-1; 8 nucleotides line up with TRBD2. J gave up 9 bases and V 2 bases, and 18 bases lay outside the gene matches. The length of the CDR3 is 17 residues. CDR1 is SQVTM and CDR2 is ANQGSEA in the germline V gene. CDR3 DNA sequence: TGCAGCGTTGAAACGGGGGGGAGAGGGATCCTTACGGGTGAGCAGTTCTTC. Amino acids: CSVETGGRGILTGEQFF.

The V gene is TRBV11-3, the J gene TRBJ1-1, with no clear D. In germline, CDR1 is SGHNT, CDR2 YENEEA. Trimming shortened V by 0 bases and J by 4 bases, and 15 bases separated the two germline ends. The CDR3 length is 16 residues. The CDR3 reads CASSLDQRGPFTEAFF. CDR3 bases: TGTGCCAGCAGCTTAGATCAACGGGGTCCTTTCACTGAAGCTTTCTTT.

This clonotype showed up many times. This chain links TRBV7-9 with TRBJ2-1; D tentatively fits TRBD1 or TRBD2 (5 bases each). The CDR3 totals 14 residues. CDR1 is SEHNR and CDR2 is FQNEAQ in the germline V gene (reference sequence). The V end was cut by 4 bases, the J end by 7 bases, with 14 bases between. DNA of the CDR3: TGTGCCAGCAGCTCTCCAGGGTGGGAGAATGAGCAGTTCTTC. Translation gives CASSSPGWENEQFF.

This clonotype appeared a few times. The chain is built from TRBV29-1 and TRBJ2-7; D unresolved. Germline CDR1 and CDR2: SQVTM and ANQGSEA. This CDR3 is 14 amino acids long. Between the trimmed V and J ends, which lost 4 bases and 0 bases, there was a span of 13 bases. This chain's CDR3 is CSVGTVESSYEQYF. CDR3 DNA sequence: TGCAGCGTTGGTACGGTCGAGAGCTCCTACGAGCAGTACTTC.

The rearrangement uses TRBV13 and TRBJ2-5, with TRBD2 matching over 7 bases. The CDR3 extends over 14 amino acids. Losses at the gene ends were 8 bases for V and 5 bases for J; bases not matched to a gene: 11. Germline V CDR1 and CDR2: PRHDT, FYEKMQ (reference sequence). CDR3 amino acids: CASSLGGSAETQYF. Here the CDR3 DNA reads TGTGCCAGCTCCCTCGGGGGGTCAGCCGAGACCCAGTACTTC.